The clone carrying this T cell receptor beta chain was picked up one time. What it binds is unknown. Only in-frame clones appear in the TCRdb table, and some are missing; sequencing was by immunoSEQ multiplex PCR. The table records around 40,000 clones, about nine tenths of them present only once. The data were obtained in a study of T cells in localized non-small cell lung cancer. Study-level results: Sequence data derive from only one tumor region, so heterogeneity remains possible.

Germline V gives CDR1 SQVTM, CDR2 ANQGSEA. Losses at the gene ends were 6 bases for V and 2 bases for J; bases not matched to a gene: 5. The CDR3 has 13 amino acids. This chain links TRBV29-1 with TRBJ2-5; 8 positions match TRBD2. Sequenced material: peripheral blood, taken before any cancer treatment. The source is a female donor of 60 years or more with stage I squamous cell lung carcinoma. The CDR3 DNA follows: TGCAGCGTCTCTAGCGGGTCACAAGAGACCCAGTACTTC. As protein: CSVSSGSQETQYF. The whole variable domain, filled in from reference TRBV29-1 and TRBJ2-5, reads SAVISQKPSRDICQRGTSLTIQCQVDSQVTMMFWYRQQPGQSLTLIATANQGSEATYESGFVIDKFPISRPNLTFSTLTVSNMSPEDSSIYLCSVSSGSQETQYFGPGTRLLVL.